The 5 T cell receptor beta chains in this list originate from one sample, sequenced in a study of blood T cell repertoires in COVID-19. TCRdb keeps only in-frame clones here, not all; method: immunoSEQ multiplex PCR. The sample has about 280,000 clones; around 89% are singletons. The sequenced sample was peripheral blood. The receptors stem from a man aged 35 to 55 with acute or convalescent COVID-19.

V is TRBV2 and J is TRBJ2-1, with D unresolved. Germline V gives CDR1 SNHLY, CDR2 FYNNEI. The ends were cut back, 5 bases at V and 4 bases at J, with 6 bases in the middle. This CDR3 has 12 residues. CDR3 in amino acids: CASSPGYNEQFF. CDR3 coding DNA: TGTGCCAGCAGTCCGGGTTACAATGAGCAGTTCTTC. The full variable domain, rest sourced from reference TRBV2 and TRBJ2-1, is EPEVTQTPSHQVTQMGQEVILRCVPISNHLYFYWYRQILGQKVEFLVSFYNNEISEKSEIFDDQFSVERPDGSNFTLKIRSTKLEDSAMYFCASSPGYNEQFFGPGTRLTVL.

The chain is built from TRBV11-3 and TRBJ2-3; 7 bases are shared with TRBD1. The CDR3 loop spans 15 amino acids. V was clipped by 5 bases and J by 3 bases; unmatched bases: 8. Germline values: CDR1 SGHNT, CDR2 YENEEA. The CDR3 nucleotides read TGTGCCAGCAGCCCTCGGAAGGGGGCGACAGATACGCAGTATTTT. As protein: CASSPRKGATDTQYF.

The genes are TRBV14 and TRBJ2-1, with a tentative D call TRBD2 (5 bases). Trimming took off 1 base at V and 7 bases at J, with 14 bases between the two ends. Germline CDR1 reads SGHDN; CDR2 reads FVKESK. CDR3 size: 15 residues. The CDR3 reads CASSQVDYLRNEQFF. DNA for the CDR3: TGTGCCAGCAGCCAAGTTGACTACCTTAGGAATGAGCAGTTCTTC.

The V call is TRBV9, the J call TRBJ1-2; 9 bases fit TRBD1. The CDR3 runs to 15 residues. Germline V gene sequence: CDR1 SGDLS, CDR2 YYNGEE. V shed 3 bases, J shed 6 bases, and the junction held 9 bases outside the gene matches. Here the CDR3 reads CASSASTGGLNGYTF. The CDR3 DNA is TGTGCCAGCAGCGCTAGTACAGGGGGCCTCAATGGCTACACCTTC.

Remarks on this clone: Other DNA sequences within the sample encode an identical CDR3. CDR3 in DNA: TGTGCCAGCAGTCCAGGGGGACGTGGCTACACCTTC. Protein: CASSPGGRGYTF. This chain connects TRBV27 to TRBJ1-2, with 7 bases fitting TRBD1. CDR3 length: 12 residues. The trim removed 5 bases at V and 7 bases at J, leaving 4 bases unmatched. The germline CDR1 and CDR2 sequences are MNHEY and SMNVEV (reference sequence).